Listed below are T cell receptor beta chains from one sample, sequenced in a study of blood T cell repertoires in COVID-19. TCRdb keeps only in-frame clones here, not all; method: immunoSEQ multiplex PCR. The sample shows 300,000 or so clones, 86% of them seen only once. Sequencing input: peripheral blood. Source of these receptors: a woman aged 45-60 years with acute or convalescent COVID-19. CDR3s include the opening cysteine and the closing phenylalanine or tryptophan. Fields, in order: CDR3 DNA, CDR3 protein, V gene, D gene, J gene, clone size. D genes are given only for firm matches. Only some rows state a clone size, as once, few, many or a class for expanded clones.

TGCAGCGTTCTAGGAGTTAATAGCGGGAGGGGTGGCACAGATACGCAGTATTTT CSVLGVNSGRGGTDTQYF TRBV29-1 TRBD2 TRBJ2-3 .
TGTGCCAGCAGCTTGGATTTCAGGGATCAGCCCCAGCATTTT CASSLDFRDQPQHF TRBV7-2 . TRBJ1-5 .
TGTGCCAGCAGACCGGGACTAGCCAAAAACATTCAGTACTTC CASRPGLAKNIQYF TRBV28 . TRBJ2-4 .
TGTGCCAGCTCATTTAGCCGGGTGGGGCAGCTGGCTGGGGCCAACGTCCTGACTTTC CASSFSRVGQLAGANVLTF TRBV18 . TRBJ2-6 .
TGCGCCAGCAGCCAAGATATGACAGATCAAGAGACCCAGTACTTC CASSQDMTDQETQYF TRBV4-3 . TRBJ2-5 .
TGCGCCAGCAGCTTGGGGTGGGCCTCTGGAAACACCATATATTTT CASSLGWASGNTIYF TRBV5-1 . TRBJ1-3 .
TGTGCCAGCAGCTTAAAACGGACAGACGAGCAGTACTTC CASSLKRTDEQYF TRBV7-3 . TRBJ2-7 .
TGTGCCAGCAGCTTAGGGCCGGCGGGGTTCACAGATACGCAGTATTTT CASSLGPAGFTDTQYF TRBV7-2 . TRBJ2-3 .
TGTGCCAGCAGTTCCGCCGGGACAGACTATGGCTACACCTTC CASSSAGTDYGYTF TRBV27 TRBD1 TRBJ1-2 .
TGTGCCAGCAGCCAAGATCTTCGAGTGGCAGATACGCAGTATTTT CASSQDLRVADTQYF TRBV4-2 . TRBJ2-3 .
TGTGCCAGCAGCGGCCGGGACATCCTCTCTGGAAACACCATATATTTT CASSGRDILSGNTIYF TRBV9 . TRBJ1-3 once
TGTGCCATCAGTGATGACAGGGCTAGCACCTACAATGAGCAGTTCTTC CAISDDRASTYNEQFF TRBV10-3 TRBD1 TRBJ2-1 .
TGTGCCAGCAGCCCCGAGGCAGCTCTTAGAAGTAACTATGGCTACACCTTC CASSPEAALRSNYGYTF TRBV9 . TRBJ1-2 .
TGCAGTGCTAGTAGGGAAATAGCGAACGACTACGAGCAGTACTTC CSASREIANDYEQYF TRBV20-1 . TRBJ2-7 .
TGTGCCAGCAGTCTGAGCGGGACGGGGGCCAACGTCCTGACTTTC CASSLSGTGANVLTF TRBV28 TRBD2 TRBJ2-6 .
TGTGCCAGCAGTAGTTCAGGGGCGACTTACATTCAGTACTTC CASSSSGATYIQYF TRBV28 . TRBJ2-4 .
TGTGCCAGTAGTACCACCGGGACAGCTAACGAGCAGTACTTC CASSTTGTANEQYF TRBV19 TRBD1 TRBJ2-7 .
TGTGCCAGCAGCCCGACGACTAGCGGGAGGTACGAGCAGTACTTC CASSPTTSGRYEQYF TRBV7-9 TRBD2 TRBJ2-7 .
TGTGCCAGCAGCTCAACCTACCCCGGCGGGGGTAGCTACAATGAGCAGTTCTTC CASSSTYPGGGSYNEQFF TRBV7-6 TRBD2 TRBJ2-1 .
TGTGCCAGCTCACCCAGCGGACAGGGACCCTACAATGAGCAGTTCTTC CASSPSGQGPYNEQFF TRBV18 TRBD1 TRBJ2-1 .
TGTGCCAGCAGCTTGATCGGTATGGGCATAGAAAACACTGAAGCTTTCTTT CASSLIGMGIENTEAFF TRBV5-6 . TRBJ1-1 once
TGTGCCAGCGGACACGGACAGGGGGTATTAAGGGATGGCTACACCTTC CASGHGQGVLRDGYTF TRBV5-4 TRBD1 TRBJ1-2 .
TGTGCCAGCAGCTGGACAGGGGTTGAGACCCAGTACTTC CASSWTGVETQYF TRBV7-9 TRBD1 TRBJ2-5 .
TGTGCCAGCAGCCTAACGGGGGGTCCCGACTATGGCTACACCTTC CASSLTGGPDYGYTF TRBV3-1/TRBV3-2 . TRBJ1-2 .
TGCGCCAGCAGCCACGGACAGGGGCTGATAGCGGGCACAGATACGCAGTATTTT CASSHGQGLIAGTDTQYF TRBV4-3 TRBD1 TRBJ2-3 .
TGTGCCATCAGTGCGGGACAGGGAACCTACAATGAGCAGTTCTTC CAISAGQGTYNEQFF TRBV10-3 TRBD1 TRBJ2-1 few
TGTGCCAGCAGTCCAAAACCCCAGGGGGCCTATGGCTACACCTTC CASSPKPQGAYGYTF TRBV27 TRBD1 TRBJ1-2 .
TGCAGCTCCCGGACAGGGACAGATACGCAGTATTTT CSSRTGTDTQYF TRBV29-1 TRBD1 TRBJ2-3 .
TGCGCCAGCTCCAGGGTAAAGGATAATTCACCCCTCCACTTT CASSRVKDNSPLHF TRBV5-1 . TRBJ1-6 .
TGTGCCAGCAGCGTACAGGGATCTAGCACAGATACGCAGTATTTT CASSVQGSSTDTQYF TRBV9 . TRBJ2-3 .
TGTGCCAGTAGACCCCAGGGACTAGGGGATTCCTACGAGCAGTACTTC CASRPQGLGDSYEQYF TRBV19 TRBD2 TRBJ2-7 .
TGTGCCAGCAGCGGGACTAGCGGGACCTACAATGAGCAGTTCTTC CASSGTSGTYNEQFF TRBV9 TRBD2 TRBJ2-1 .
TGTGCCAGCAGCCAAGAGCTAGGCCGATATGAGCAGTTCTTC CASSQELGRYEQFF TRBV4-2 . TRBJ2-1 .
TGTGCCAGCAGCTTAGGTCAGGCAGATACGCAGTATTTT CASSLGQADTQYF TRBV7-2 . TRBJ2-3 .
TGTGCCAGCAGCCAAAAGTCTACAGGGAATCAGCTCCAGCATTTT CASSQKSTGNQLQHF TRBV3-1/TRBV3-2 . TRBJ1-5 .
TGTGCCAGTAGTAAGTGGACAGGGGGCGCCTCTGGAAACACCATATATTTT CASSKWTGGASGNTIYF TRBV19 TRBD1 TRBJ1-3 .
TGCGCCAGCATCCACCGGGATCGGGATGGGTTCACTGAAGCTTTCTTT CASIHRDRDGFTEAFF TRBV5-1 . TRBJ1-1 .
TGTGCCAGCAGTTACGGAGGGAGCTCCTATAATTCACCCCTCCACTTT CASSYGGSSYNSPLHF TRBV6-6 . TRBJ1-6 .
TGTGCCAGCAGCTTGGGCAACTCCTACGAGCAGTACTTC CASSLGNSYEQYF TRBV7-3 . TRBJ2-7 once
TGTGCCGCCAGAAACGGACTAGCGGGAGGGGACGAGCAGTACTTC CAARNGLAGGDEQYF TRBV10-3 TRBD2 TRBJ2-7 .
TGTGCCACCGCTCTTGGGGGAGGCCCGTACACCGGGGAGCTGTTTTTT CATALGGGPYTGELFF TRBV15 . TRBJ2-2 .
TGTGCCAGCAGCGAGGGGACAGCCTCTAGCACAGATACGCAGTATTTT CASSEGTASSTDTQYF TRBV9 TRBD1 TRBJ2-3 once